This record concerns one T cell receptor beta chain sequence. This clonotype was recorded at least ten times. There is no known antigen for this receptor. No much larger clone exists at a distance of one base, and base qualities are not known. The TCR beta CDR3 regions were amplified from the RNA transcripts. The first round of RT-PCR for the TCR CDR3 was performed with the HTBI primer set and the Qiagen OneStep RT-PCR kit. A second multiplex PCR round built the libraries, followed by size selection and purification. The libraries were sequenced on an Illumina HiSeq2000 using paired-end 100 bp reads. Concerning the study's data processing: SOAPnuke was used to process the raw data, with reads discarded if the reads contained adapters or uncalled bases, had a mean Phred below 15, or lacked an exact constant-primer or identifier match. COPE v1.2.5 was used to merge high-quality paired reads, and clonotypes were defined as unique nucleotide sequences. MiTCR v1.1 was used to align the clonotypes against IMGT TRBV, TRBD and TRBJ reference segments. The analysis included only V-J combinations with a frequency above 0.0001, which together covered 99% to 99.2% of the repertoires. The TCS score was defined as the ratio of F50 (clonal expansion) to E x V (chaos), calculated using BLOSUM62-based TCRdist between CDR3 peptides within each V-J. Welch's t-statistics and random forest reduced some 510 V-J features to roughly 13, which were used in a naive Bayes classifier (R e1071). TCRdb passed the public sequencing reads through fastp at Q25 and MiXCR, retaining productive beta sequences. Rows are combined by CDR3 protein, so each entry shows the most common genes and DNA. TCRdb's processing, not the study's, gives the V and J calls here. The sample table contains fewer than 550,000 distinct CDR3 sequences; only one count was recorded for around a quarter of them. In total, the top ten clones hold around 10% of the sample.

The sample originates from a study of T cells in Graves' hyperthyroidism and ophthalmopathy (dated by TCRdb to between 2018 and 2021). Context from the whole study: Peripheral blood was collected at initial diagnosis, before any treatment. A discovery cohort of about a hundred patients, approximately 44 with Graves' ophthalmopathy and about 58 with stable Graves' hyperthyroidism, was used to find distinguishing TCR V-J signatures. In addition, the study compared T-cell repertoires in thyroid tissue and in blood from several Graves' hyperthyroidism patients. TCR Vbeta CDR3 sequencing of 130 to 150 peripheral blood samples (over 40 ophthalmopathy, 75 to 85 hyperthyroidism and roughly 17 progressor patients) is reported in the paper. After sampling, hyperthyroidism patients received methimazole starting at 30 mg daily, and ophthalmopathy patients received high-dose intravenous methylprednisolone. Prospective prediction of ophthalmopathy was tested in an independent validation cohort of 18 to 20 hyperthyroidism patients and 17 patients who later progressed to ophthalmopathy. The 75 to 100 discovery patients were divided at random into training and test sets in a 7:3 ratio.

Summary of the overall study and its limitations: No statistical method was used to set the sample size in advance, and investigators knew the group allocation. During validation, the model predicted progression to ophthalmopathy a median of about 5.9 months ahead of onset, with around 71% sensitivity and less than 85% specificity. Ophthalmopathy was separated from stable hyperthyroidism by a 13 V-J signature model, with 87.88% sensitivity and about 81% specificity obtained in cross-validation and 80%/75% obtained in testing. Most expanded thyroid clonotypes (frequency above 0.001) were also detected in blood, a finding suggesting that blood repertoires may reflect thyroid immune responses.

The cysteine opens and the phenylalanine closes a CDR3 of 14 amino acids. CDR3 DNA is the only sequence kept; it has 42 bases, read in frame from the first base. Trimmed from V: 6 bases; trimmed from J: 8 bases; junction bases lacking a gene match: 7. In the ophthalmopathy patients, disease was moderately to severely active, with a Clinical Activity Score of 3 or more, a NOSPECS grade of 4 or more, and a duration of less than 3 months. The study excluded patients with uncontrolled infections, other autoimmune diseases, pregnancy or lactation. Diagnoses were based on clinical symptoms, serum thyroxine and TRAb, thyroid ultrasound and orbital computed tomography. PBMCs were isolated from about 9.2 ml of fresh peripheral blood by Ficoll-Paque density gradient centrifugation. Trizol reagent was used to extract total RNA, and RNA quality was then checked on an Agilent 2100 Bioanalyzer.

This clonotype originated in a woman in her 30s with Graves' ophthalmopathy. Rearrangement joined TRBV12-3 or TRBV12-4 to TRBJ2-5, with 12 central nucleotides matching TRBD2. Material for sequencing was blood. This receptor has the CDR3 CASREGLAGSTQYF. Read as DNA, the sequence is TGTGCCAGCAGAGAGGGACTAGCGGGTTCAACCCAGTACTTC.